A selection of T cell receptor beta chains follows, all from one sample in a study of identical twins. Each CDR3 protein gets one entry after TCRdb re-called the 5' RACE reads with MiXCR. The table lists around 1.7 million distinct CDR3 sequences, around a third of them singletons. The sample was cord blood. These TCRs come from a newborn girl in good health. The CDR3 runs from the conserved cysteine through the conserved F or W. The order of the fields is D gene, V gene, J gene, clone size, CDR3 protein, CDR3 DNA. The D gene is left open where the match is weak. Some rows have no size entry. The others give once, few or many, or a class for an expanded clone.

d_call: -; v_call: TRBV20-1; j_call: TRBJ1-2; clone_size: many; cdr3_aa: CSAPTNYGYTF; cdr3_nt: TGCAGTGCCCCAACTAACTATGGCTACACCTTC
d_call: TRBD2; v_call: TRBV27; j_call: TRBJ2-1; clone_size: -; cdr3_aa: CASSLKAGLTYNEQFF; cdr3_nt: TGTGCCAGCAGTTTAAAAGCGGGACTTACTTACAATGAGCAGTTCTTC
d_call: -; v_call: TRBV4-2; j_call: TRBJ2-7; clone_size: -; cdr3_aa: CASSQDQGSYYEQYF; cdr3_nt: TGTGCCAGCAGCCAAGATCAGGGTTCCTACTACGAGCAGTACTTC
d_call: TRBD2; v_call: TRBV28; j_call: TRBJ2-4; clone_size: few; cdr3_aa: CASSFRSSGRGKNIQYF; cdr3_nt: TGTGCCAGCAGCTTTCGGTCTAGCGGGAGGGGCAAAAACATTCAGTACTTC
d_call: TRBD2; v_call: TRBV9; j_call: TRBJ2-5; clone_size: -; cdr3_aa: CASSVGTSGGAYEQYF; cdr3_nt: TGTGCCAGCAGCGTAGGGACTAGCGGGGGGGCGTATGAGCAGTACTTC
d_call: -; v_call: TRBV10-1; j_call: TRBJ2-3; clone_size: -; cdr3_aa: CAGSESMTTDTQYF; cdr3_nt: TGCGCCGGCAGTGAGTCTATGACCACAGATACGCAGTATTTT
d_call: TRBD2; v_call: TRBV6-1; j_call: TRBJ2-1; clone_size: -; cdr3_aa: CASISGGAVDEQFF; cdr3_nt: TGTGCCAGCATTAGCGGGGGGGCTGTGGATGAGCAGTTCTTC
d_call: TRBD2; v_call: TRBV28; j_call: TRBJ2-2; clone_size: -; cdr3_aa: CASSFEPSGRVDTGELFF; cdr3_nt: TGTGCCAGCAGTTTCGAGCCTAGCGGGAGGGTCGACACCGGGGAGCTGTTTTTT
d_call: -; v_call: TRBV19; j_call: TRBJ1-4; clone_size: -; cdr3_aa: CASSIEARGAEEKLFF; cdr3_nt: TGTGCCAGTAGTATAGAGGCGAGAGGGGCCGAAGAAAAACTGTTTTTT
d_call: -; v_call: TRBV2; j_call: TRBJ1-4; clone_size: -; cdr3_aa: CASSAQGFGLFF; cdr3_nt: TGTGCCAGCAGTGCGCAGGGCTTCGGGCTGTTTTTT
d_call: TRBD1; v_call: TRBV10-3; j_call: TRBJ2-6; clone_size: once; cdr3_aa: CAISESTGGGANALTF; cdr3_nt: TGTGCCATCAGTGAGTCGACAGGGGGTGGGGCCAACGCCCTGACTTTC
d_call: -; v_call: TRBV6-1; j_call: TRBJ1-1; clone_size: -; cdr3_aa: CASRTEMNTEAFF; cdr3_nt: TGTGCCAGCCGGACAGAGATGAACACTGAAGCTTTCTTT
d_call: -; v_call: TRBV12-3/TRBV12-4; j_call: TRBJ2-7; clone_size: -; cdr3_aa: CASSWGRGLNEQYF; cdr3_nt: TGTGCCAGCAGTTGGGGACGGGGTCTGAACGAGCAGTACTTC
d_call: TRBD1; v_call: TRBV20-1; j_call: TRBJ1-5; clone_size: -; cdr3_aa: CSASLLTGDYSNQPQHF; cdr3_nt: TGCAGTGCTAGCCTACTGACAGGGGACTATAGCAATCAGCCCCAGCATTTT
d_call: TRBD2; v_call: TRBV5-1; j_call: TRBJ2-3; clone_size: -; cdr3_aa: CASSLLTSGATDTQYF; cdr3_nt: TGCGCCAGCAGCTTACTGACTAGCGGGGCAACAGATACGCAGTATTTT
d_call: -; v_call: TRBV11-2; j_call: TRBJ2-3; clone_size: few; cdr3_aa: CATQKRSRTDTQYF; cdr3_nt: TGTGCCACCCAAAAGCGGAGCCGCACAGATACGCAGTATTTT
d_call: -; v_call: TRBV7-2; j_call: TRBJ2-3; clone_size: few; cdr3_aa: CASGTRSTDTQYF; cdr3_nt: TGTGCCAGCGGGACCCGTAGCACAGATACGCAGTATTTT
d_call: TRBD2; v_call: TRBV20-1; j_call: TRBJ2-1; clone_size: -; cdr3_aa: CSARELALNNEQFF; cdr3_nt: TGCAGTGCTAGAGAACTAGCGCTTAACAATGAGCAGTTCTTC
d_call: -; v_call: TRBV5-6; j_call: TRBJ1-5; clone_size: few; cdr3_aa: CASSLGLGTDPNQPQHF; cdr3_nt: TGTGCCAGCAGCTTGGGCTTGGGGACCGACCCTAATCAGCCCCAGCATTTT
d_call: -; v_call: TRBV5-1; j_call: TRBJ2-3; clone_size: -; cdr3_aa: CASSLRPSYFSTDTQYF; cdr3_nt: TGCGCCAGCAGCTTGAGGCCTAGTTACTTTAGCACAGATACGCAGTATTTT
d_call: TRBD2; v_call: TRBV7-9; j_call: TRBJ2-3; clone_size: -; cdr3_aa: CASSSRLAGANTDTQYF; cdr3_nt: TGTGCCAGCAGCTCCCGACTAGCGGGAGCGAACACAGATACGCAGTATTTT